The text below deals with one TCR beta chain. V dropped 5 bases and J dropped 0 bases, with 17 bases sitting between them. The CDR3 spans 18 residues. Looked up from germline, CDR1 is SGHDN and CDR2 is FVKESK. The data are from a study of blood T cell repertoires in COVID-19. Overall study context: COVID-19 samples, acute and convalescent, were from the United States, Italy and Spain. T cells, B-cell-depleted T cells, or PBMCs provided the cDNA or gDNA that served as material.

The method was immunoSEQ multiplex PCR; TCRdb's version includes in-frame clones alone and lacks a portion of them. Of about 89,000 clones in the sample, 65% to 80% were seen once. Sequencing was performed on peripheral blood. The chain carries TRBV14 and TRBJ1-6; D may be TRBD1 (6 bases). This receptor was identified in a human donor in a cohort sampled during active COVID-19. This CDR3 reads CASSIRTARGSYNSPLHF. Here the CDR3 DNA reads TGTGCCAGCAGCATCCGGACAGCCAGGGGCTCCTATAATTCACCCCTCCACTTT.